This entry is about one T cell receptor (beta chain). The data derive from a study of cytomegalovirus exposure and HLA in healthy donors. Germline-derived CDR1 and CDR2 are SGHRS and YFSETQ. The CDR3 is made up of 15 amino acids. V lost 4 bases, J lost 5 bases, and 6 bases stayed unmatched. A multiplex PCR was run with 60 Vbeta primers and 13 Jbeta primers. Profiled with immunoSEQ multiplex PCR; TCRdb holds only in-frame clones, not every one. The sample has more than 95,000 clones; roughly 78% are singletons. This sequence was found in a man younger than 40 in good health and CMV-seronegative. The sequenced sample was PBMCs. V usage is TRBV5-1 and J usage is TRBJ2-2; 9 nucleotides align to TRBD1. CDR3 sequence (DNA): TGCGCCAGCAGCGGGGACAGGGTGGAGACCGGGGAGCTGTTTTTT. Protein: CASSGDRVETGELFF.